This T cell receptor (beta chain) was sequenced during a study of T cell responses to AZD1222 COVID-19 vaccine. Here immunoSEQ multiplex PCR was the method, and the copy in TCRdb shows in-frame clones only, minus some. The repertoire includes about 150,000 clones, more than 90% of them detected once, and 2.5% to 4% sits in the top ten. Germline assignment: CDR1 SGHAT and CDR2 FQNNGV. Germline trimming cut 1 base from V and 7 bases from J; bases unmatched to any gene: 5. The length of the CDR3 is 15 residues. This TCR was recovered from an adult who received the AZD1222 COVID-19 vaccine. This chain connects TRBV11-2 to TRBJ2-1; 9 bases agree with TRBD2. The sample in question was peripheral blood, obtained 28 days after the second AZD1222 dose. DNA for the CDR3: TGTGCCAGCAGCTTAGCGGCGGGAGGGCATAATGAGCAGTTCTTC. It yields the protein CASSLAAGGHNEQFF.